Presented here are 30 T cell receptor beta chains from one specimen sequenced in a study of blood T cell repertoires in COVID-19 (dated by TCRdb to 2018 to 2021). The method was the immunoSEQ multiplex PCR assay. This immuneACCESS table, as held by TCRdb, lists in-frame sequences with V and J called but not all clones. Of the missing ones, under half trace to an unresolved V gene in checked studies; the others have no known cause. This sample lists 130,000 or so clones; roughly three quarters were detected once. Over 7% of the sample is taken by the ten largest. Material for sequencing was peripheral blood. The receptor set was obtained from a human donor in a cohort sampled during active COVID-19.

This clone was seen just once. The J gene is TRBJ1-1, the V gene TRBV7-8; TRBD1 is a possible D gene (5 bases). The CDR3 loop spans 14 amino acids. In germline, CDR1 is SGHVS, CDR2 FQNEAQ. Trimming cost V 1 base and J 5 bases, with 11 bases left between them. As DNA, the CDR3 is TGTGCCAGCAGCTTAGGACAGCCAGTGACTGAAGCTTTCTTT. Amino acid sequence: CASSLGQPVTEAFF.

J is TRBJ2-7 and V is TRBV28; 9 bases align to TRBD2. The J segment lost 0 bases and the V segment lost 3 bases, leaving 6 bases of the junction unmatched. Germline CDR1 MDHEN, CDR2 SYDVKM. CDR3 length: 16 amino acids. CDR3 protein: CASSFLLAGSSYEQYF. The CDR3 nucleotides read TGTGCCAGCAGTTTTCTCCTAGCGGGGAGCTCCTACGAGCAGTACTTC.

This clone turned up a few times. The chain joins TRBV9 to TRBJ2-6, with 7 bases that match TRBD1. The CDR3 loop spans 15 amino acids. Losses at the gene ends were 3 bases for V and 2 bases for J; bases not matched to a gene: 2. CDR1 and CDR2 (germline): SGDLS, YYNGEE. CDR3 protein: CASSGDRAGANVLTF. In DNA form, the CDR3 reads TGTGCCAGCAGCGGCGACAGGGCTGGGGCCAACGTCCTGACTTTC.

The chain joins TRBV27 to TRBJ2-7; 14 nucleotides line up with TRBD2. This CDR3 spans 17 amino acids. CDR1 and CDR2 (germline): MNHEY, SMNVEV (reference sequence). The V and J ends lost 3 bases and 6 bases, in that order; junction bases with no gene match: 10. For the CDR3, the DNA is TGTGCCAGCAGTTTGGCCGGACTAGCGGGAGGAAAAAGCGAGCAGTACTTC. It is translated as CASSLAGLAGGKSEQYF.

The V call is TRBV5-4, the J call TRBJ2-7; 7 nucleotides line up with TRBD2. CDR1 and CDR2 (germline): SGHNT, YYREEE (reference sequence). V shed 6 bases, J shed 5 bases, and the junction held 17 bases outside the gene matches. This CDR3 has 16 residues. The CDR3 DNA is TGTGCCAGCACCCGAGGAGCCGGGACTATTTTTCACGAGCAGTACTTC. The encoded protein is CASTRGAGTIFHEQYF.

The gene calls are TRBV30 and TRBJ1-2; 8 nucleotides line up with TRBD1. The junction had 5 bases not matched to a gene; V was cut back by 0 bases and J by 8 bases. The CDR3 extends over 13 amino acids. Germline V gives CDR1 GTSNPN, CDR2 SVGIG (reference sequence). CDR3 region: CAWSVRNRGGYTF. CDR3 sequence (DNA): TGTGCCTGGAGTGTGAGGAACAGGGGGGGCTACACCTTC.

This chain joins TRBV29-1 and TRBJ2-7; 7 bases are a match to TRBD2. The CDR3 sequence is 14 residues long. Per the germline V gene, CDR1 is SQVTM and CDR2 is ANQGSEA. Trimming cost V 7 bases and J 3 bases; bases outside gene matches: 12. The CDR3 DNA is TGCAGCGCTATCCTAAGCGGGGCCTTCTACGAGCAGTACTTC. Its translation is CSAILSGAFYEQYF.

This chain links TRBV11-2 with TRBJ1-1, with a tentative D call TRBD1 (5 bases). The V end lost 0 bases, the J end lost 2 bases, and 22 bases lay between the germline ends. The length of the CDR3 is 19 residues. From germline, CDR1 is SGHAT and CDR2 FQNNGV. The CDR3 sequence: CASSLDQPWAGSLNTEAFF. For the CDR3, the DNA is TGTGCCAGCAGCTTAGACCAACCCTGGGCAGGGTCCCTAAACACTGAAGCTTTCTTT.

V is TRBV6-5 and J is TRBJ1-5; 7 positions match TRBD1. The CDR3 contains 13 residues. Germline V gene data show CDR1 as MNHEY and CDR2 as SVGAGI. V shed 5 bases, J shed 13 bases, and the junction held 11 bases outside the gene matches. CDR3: CASSTLRQGDQHF. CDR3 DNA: TGTGCCAGCAGTACCCTTAGACAGGGCGATCAGCATTTT.

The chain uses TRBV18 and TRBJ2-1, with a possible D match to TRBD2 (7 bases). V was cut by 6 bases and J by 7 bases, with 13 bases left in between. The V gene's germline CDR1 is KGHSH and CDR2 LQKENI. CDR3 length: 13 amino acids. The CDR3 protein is CASSRGAVNEQFF. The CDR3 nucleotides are TGTGCCAGCTCTCGGGGGGCCGTGAATGAGCAGTTCTTC. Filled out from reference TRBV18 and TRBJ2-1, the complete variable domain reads NAGVMQNPRHLVRRRGQEARLRCSPMKGHSHVYWYRQLPEEGLKFMVYLQKENIIDESGMPKERFSAEFPKEGPSILRIQQVVRGDSAAYFCASSRGAVNEQFFGPGTRLTVL.

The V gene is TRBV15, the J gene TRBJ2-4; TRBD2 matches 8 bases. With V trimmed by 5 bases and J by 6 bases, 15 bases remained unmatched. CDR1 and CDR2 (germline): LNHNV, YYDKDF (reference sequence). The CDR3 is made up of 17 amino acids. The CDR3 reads CATSGTWTSYLGNIQYF. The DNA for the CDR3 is TGTGCCACCAGCGGCACCTGGACTAGCTATTTGGGAAACATTCAGTACTTC.

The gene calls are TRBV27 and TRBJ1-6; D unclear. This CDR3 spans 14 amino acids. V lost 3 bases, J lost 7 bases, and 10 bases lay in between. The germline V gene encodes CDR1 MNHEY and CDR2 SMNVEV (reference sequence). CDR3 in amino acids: CASSFREPNSPLHF. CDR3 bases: TGTGCCAGCAGTTTCCGGGAGCCAAATTCACCCCTCCACTTT.

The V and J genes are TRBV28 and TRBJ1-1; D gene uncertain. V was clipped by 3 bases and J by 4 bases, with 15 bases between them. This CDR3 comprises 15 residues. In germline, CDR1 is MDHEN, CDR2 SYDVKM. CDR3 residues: CASSLHRVRGTEAFF. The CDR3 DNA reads TGTGCCAGCAGTTTGCACCGGGTACGGGGCACTGAAGCTTTCTTT.

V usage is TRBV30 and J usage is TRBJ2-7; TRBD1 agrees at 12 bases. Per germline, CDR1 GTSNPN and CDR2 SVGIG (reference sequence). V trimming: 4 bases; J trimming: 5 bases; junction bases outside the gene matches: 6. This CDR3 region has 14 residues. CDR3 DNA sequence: TGTGCCTGGACCGAGGGGACAGGGGGCCACGAGCAGTACTTC. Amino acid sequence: CAWTEGTGGHEQYF.

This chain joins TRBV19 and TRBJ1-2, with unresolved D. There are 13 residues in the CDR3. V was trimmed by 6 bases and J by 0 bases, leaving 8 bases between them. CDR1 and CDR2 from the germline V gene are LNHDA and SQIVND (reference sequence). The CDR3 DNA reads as TGTGCCAGTAGGGCCTCAGCTAACTATGGCTACACCTTC. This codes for CASRASANYGYTF.

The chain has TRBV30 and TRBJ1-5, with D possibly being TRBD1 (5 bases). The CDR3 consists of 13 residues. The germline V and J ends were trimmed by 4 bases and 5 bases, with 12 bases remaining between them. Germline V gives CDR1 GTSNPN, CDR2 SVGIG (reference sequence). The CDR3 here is CAWTWGGDQPQHF. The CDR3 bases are TGTGCCTGGACATGGGGGGGGGATCAGCCCCAGCATTTT.

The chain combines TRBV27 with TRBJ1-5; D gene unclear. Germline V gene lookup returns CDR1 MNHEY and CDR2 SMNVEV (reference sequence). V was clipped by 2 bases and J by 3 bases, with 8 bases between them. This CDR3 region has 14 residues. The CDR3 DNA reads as TGTGCCAGCAGTTTACGAGGGTCCAATCAGCCCCAGCATTTT. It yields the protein CASSLRGSNQPQHF.

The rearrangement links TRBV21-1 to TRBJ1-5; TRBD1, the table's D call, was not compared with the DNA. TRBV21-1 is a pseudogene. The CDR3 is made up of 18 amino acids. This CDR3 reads CASSPESGLGVGNQPQHF. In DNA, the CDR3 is TGTGCCAGCAGTCCAGAGTCCGGGCTAGGGGTTGGCAATCAGCCCCAGCATTTT.

CDR3 in DNA: TGTGCCACCAGTGATTTTAGTCAGGATCGCGGCTACACCTTC. Translation: CATSDFSQDRGYTF. The V gene is TRBV24-1, the J gene TRBJ1-2, with no clear D. CDR1 and CDR2 (germline): KGHDR, SFDVKD. V lost 1 base to trimming and J lost 8 bases, with 13 bases between them. The CDR3 is 14 residues long.

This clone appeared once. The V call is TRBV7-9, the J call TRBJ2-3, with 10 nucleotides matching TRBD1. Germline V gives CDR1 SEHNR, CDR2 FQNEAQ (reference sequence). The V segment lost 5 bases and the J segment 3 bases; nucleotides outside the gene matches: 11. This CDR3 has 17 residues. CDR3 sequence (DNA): TGTGCCAGCAGCGTCTCCGGGACAGGGGACGTAACAGATACGCAGTATTTT. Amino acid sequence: CASSVSGTGDVTDTQYF.

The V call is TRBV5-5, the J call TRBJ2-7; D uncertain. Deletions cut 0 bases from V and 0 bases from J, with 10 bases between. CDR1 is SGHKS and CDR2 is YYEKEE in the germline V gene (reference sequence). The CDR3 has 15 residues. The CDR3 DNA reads TGTGCCAGCAGCTTGGAGTGGCGGAGCTCCTACGAGCAGTACTTC. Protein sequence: CASSLEWRSSYEQYF.

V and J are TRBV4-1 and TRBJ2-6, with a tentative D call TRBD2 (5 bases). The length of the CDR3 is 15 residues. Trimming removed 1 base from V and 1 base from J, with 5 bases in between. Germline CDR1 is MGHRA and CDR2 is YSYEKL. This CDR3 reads CASSQAGSGANVLTF. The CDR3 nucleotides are TGCGCCAGCAGCCAAGCGGGGTCTGGGGCCAACGTCCTGACTTTC.

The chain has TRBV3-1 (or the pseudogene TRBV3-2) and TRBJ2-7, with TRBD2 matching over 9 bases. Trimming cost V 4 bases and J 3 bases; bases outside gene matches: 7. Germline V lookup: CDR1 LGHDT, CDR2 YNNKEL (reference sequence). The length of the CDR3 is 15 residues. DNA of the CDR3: TGTGCCAGCAGCCCAATAGCGGGAGAAGACTACGAGCAGTACTTC. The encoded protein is CASSPIAGEDYEQYF.

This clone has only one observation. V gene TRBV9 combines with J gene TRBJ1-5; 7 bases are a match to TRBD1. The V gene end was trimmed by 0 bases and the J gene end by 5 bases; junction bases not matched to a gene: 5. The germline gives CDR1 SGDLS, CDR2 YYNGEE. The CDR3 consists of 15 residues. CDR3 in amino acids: CASSVGTGEYQPQHF. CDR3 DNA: TGTGCCAGCAGCGTAGGCACAGGGGAGTATCAGCCCCAGCATTTT. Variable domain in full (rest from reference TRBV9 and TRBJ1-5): DSGVTQTPKHLITATGQRVTLRCSPRSGDLSVYWYQQSLDQGLQFLIQYYNGEERAKGNILERFSAQQFPDLHSELNLSSLELGDSALYFCASSVGTGEYQPQHFGDGTRLSIL.

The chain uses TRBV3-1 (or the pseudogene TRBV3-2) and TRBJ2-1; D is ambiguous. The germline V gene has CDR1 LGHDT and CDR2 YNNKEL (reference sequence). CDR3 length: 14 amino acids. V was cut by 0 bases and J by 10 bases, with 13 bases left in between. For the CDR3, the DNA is TGTGCCAGCAGCCAAGACGCCCCCGCGGAGGAGCAGTTCTTC. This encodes CASSQDAPAEEQFF.

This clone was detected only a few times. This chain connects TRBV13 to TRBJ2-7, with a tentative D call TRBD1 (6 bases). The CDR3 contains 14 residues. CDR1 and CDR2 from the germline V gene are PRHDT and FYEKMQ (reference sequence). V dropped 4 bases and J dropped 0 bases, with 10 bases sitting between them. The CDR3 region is CASSSGQTSYEQYF. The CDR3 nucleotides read TGTGCCAGCAGCTCCGGACAGACCTCCTACGAGCAGTACTTC.

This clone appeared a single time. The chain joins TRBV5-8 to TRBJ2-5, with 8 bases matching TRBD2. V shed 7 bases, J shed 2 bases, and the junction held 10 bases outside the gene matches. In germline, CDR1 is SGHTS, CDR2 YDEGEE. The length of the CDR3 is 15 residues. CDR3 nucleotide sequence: TGTGCCAGCGCCGGGGGCGGGGGGCGGCAAGAGACCCAGTACTTC. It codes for CASAGGGGRQETQYF.

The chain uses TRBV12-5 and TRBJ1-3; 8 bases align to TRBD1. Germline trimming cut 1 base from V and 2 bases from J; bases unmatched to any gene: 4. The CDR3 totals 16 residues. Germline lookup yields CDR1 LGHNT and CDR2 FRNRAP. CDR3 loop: CASGLAPGGTGNTIYF. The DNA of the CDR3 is TGTGCTAGTGGTTTGGCCCCAGGGGGCACTGGAAACACCATATATTTT.

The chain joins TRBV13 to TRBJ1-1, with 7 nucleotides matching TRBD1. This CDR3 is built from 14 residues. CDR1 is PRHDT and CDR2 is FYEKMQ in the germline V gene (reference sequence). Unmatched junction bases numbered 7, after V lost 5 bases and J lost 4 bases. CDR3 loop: CASSPPAGGTEAFF. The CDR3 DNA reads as TGTGCCAGCAGCCCTCCAGCAGGGGGCACTGAAGCTTTCTTT.

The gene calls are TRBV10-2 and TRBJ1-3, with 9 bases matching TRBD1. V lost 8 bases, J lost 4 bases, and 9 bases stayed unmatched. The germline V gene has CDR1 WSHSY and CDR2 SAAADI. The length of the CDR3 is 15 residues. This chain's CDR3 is CASGTGGAKGNTIYF. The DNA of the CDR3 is TGCGCCAGCGGAACAGGGGGCGCGAAGGGAAACACCATATATTTT.